Following are 14 T cell receptor beta chains from one sample sequenced in a study of cytomegalovirus exposure and HLA in healthy donors. The PCR made use of 60 Vbeta and 13 Jbeta primers. Sequenced by immunoSEQ multiplex PCR; TCRdb stores in-frame clones only, minus some. Found here are roughly 160,000 clones, 75% to 80% of them singletons; the top ten hold more than 13%. What was sequenced was PBMCs. The receptors were gathered from a man aged 45-65 years in good health and CMV-seropositive.

This clone was counted only a few times. The chain employs TRBV27 and TRBJ2-3, with D unresolved. V was pared by 5 bases and J by 5 bases, with 5 bases between. Per germline, CDR1 MNHEY and CDR2 SMNVEV (reference sequence). This CDR3 comprises 11 residues. The CDR3: CASSKQDTQYF. The DNA for the CDR3 is TGTGCCAGCAGTAAGCAAGATACGCAGTATTTT.

The genes are TRBV18 and TRBJ2-5; tentatively, D is TRBD2 (6 bases). The J call may be wrong; the DNA end is better matched by TRBJ2-7. The CDR3 runs 15 residues. The germline V gene has CDR1 KGHSH and CDR2 LQKENI. CDR3 DNA sequence: TGTGCCAGCTCACCACCCAACCGGGGGAGCCACGAGCAGTACTTC. Amino acids: CASSPPNRGSHEQYF.

There are a few counts of this clone. The chain joins TRBV7-7 to TRBJ2-1; the match to TRBD1 covers 7 bases. Germline V CDR1 and CDR2: SSHAT, FNYEAQ (reference sequence). V dropped 1 base and J dropped 9; count of bases not matched to a gene: 3. There are 13 residues in the CDR3. The CDR3 nucleotides read TGTGCCAGCAGCTTAGGACAGGGCGCTGAGCAGTTCTTC. It encodes CASSLGQGAEQFF.

The chain has TRBV28 and TRBJ2-3, with 8 bases that match TRBD1. The CDR3 contains 16 residues. After removal of 6 bases from V and 0 bases from J, the junction contained 8 bases not matched to a gene. CDR1 is MDHEN and CDR2 is SYDVKM in the germline V gene. CDR3 sequence: CASSPLGTGSTDTQYF. Written as DNA, the CDR3 is TGTGCCAGCAGCCCCCTAGGGACAGGCAGCACAGATACGCAGTATTTT.

The chain is built from TRBV6-5 and TRBJ1-1; D uncertain. The CDR3 is 13 amino acids. Germline CDR1 is MNHEY and CDR2 is SVGAGI. Trimming cost V 7 bases and J 4 bases, with 13 bases left between them. CDR3 bases: TGTGCCAGCATCTCCGAGGTGAGCACTGAAGCTTTCTTT. This codes for CASISEVSTEAFF.

The rearrangement links TRBV7-8 to TRBJ1-2, with D hard to call. CDR1 is SGHVS, CDR2 FQNEAQ, per germline. CDR3 length: 16 amino acids. V was shortened by 5 bases and J by 5 bases, with 21 bases between the two germline ends. The chain's CDR3 is CASSPRREIRRYGYTF. The DNA for the CDR3 is TGTGCCAGCAGCCCCCGTAGGGAAATACGGAGGTATGGCTACACCTTC.

The chain uses TRBV7-8 and TRBJ1-2; no reliable D call. The germline CDR1 and CDR2 sequences are SGHVS and FQNEAQ. CDR3 length: 15 amino acids. The V end was cut by 3 bases, the J end by 4 bases, with 15 bases between. CDR3 coding DNA: TGTGCCAGCAGCTTTCAATCGCAGGCCTGCTATGGCTACACCTTC. Translated, it gives CASSFQSQACYGYTF.

The CDR3: CASSLTGGTYNEQFF. Written as DNA, the CDR3 is TGTGCCAGCTCACTTACGGGGGGCACATACAATGAGCAGTTCTTC. The rearrangement links TRBV18 to TRBJ2-1; D may be TRBD2 (7 bases). Trimming took off 4 bases at V and 4 bases at J, with 14 bases between the two ends. Germline V CDR1 and CDR2: KGHSH, LQKENI. The CDR3 has 15 residues.

With respect to this clone: A read error may account for a junction end that differs from germline. The chain has TRBV9 and TRBJ2-3, with D unresolved. The germline V gene has CDR1 SGDLS and CDR2 YYNGEE. This CDR3 comprises 15 residues. CDR3: CASTVRERITDTQYF. DNA for the CDR3: TGTGCCAGCACCGTACGAGAGAGGATCACAGATACGCAGTATTTT.

The chain carries TRBV2 and TRBJ2-1; 13 bases align to TRBD2. Looked up from germline, CDR1 is SNHLY and CDR2 is FYNNEI. The CDR3 is 13 amino acids. The V gene end was trimmed by 7 bases and the J gene end by 7 bases; junction bases not matched to a gene: 1. The CDR3 bases are TGTGCCAGCACGGGACTAGCGGGGAATGAGCAGTTCTTC. Translating gives CASTGLAGNEQFF. The variable domain in full, with the rest retrieved from reference TRBV2 and TRBJ2-1, is EPEVTQTPSHQVTQMGQEVILRCVPISNHLYFYWYRQILGQKVEFLVSFYNNEISEKSEIFDDQFSVERPDGSNFTLKIRSTKLEDSAMYFCASTGLAGNEQFFGPGTRLTVL.

V and J are TRBV11-2 and TRBJ2-4; 10 nucleotides agree with TRBD2. Germline V CDR1 and CDR2: SGHAT, FQNNGV. The CDR3 totals 16 residues. V lost 5 bases, J lost 2 bases, and 6 bases stayed unmatched. This CDR3 is CASSKRGGLSKNIQYF. CDR3 bases: TGTGCCAGCAGCAAGCGGGGGGGCTTGTCCAAAAACATTCAGTACTTC.

V gene TRBV19 combines with J gene TRBJ2-5; maybe TRBD2 (5 bases). Germline CDR1 is LNHDA and CDR2 is SQIVND (reference sequence). This CDR3 is 13 amino acids long. V was trimmed by 10 bases and J by 3 bases, leaving 15 bases between them. CDR3 in DNA: TGTGCCACCGCCGGACTGGCTGAAGAGACCCAGTACTTC. Translated: CATAGLAEETQYF.

The chain has TRBV6-5 and TRBJ2-1, with 12 bases fitting TRBD2. The V and J ends lost 0 bases and 8 bases, in that order; junction bases with no gene match: 5. The germline gives CDR1 MNHEY, CDR2 SVGAGI. CDR3 length: 16 residues. CDR3 DNA sequence: TGTGCCAGCAGTTACTCGACTAGCGGGGGTACCTATGAGCAGTTCTTC. The encoded protein is CASSYSTSGGTYEQFF.

The chain combines TRBV19 with TRBJ1-1, with 7 bases aligning to TRBD1. The V gene's germline CDR1 is LNHDA and CDR2 SQIVND (reference sequence). CDR3 length: 13 residues. The ends lost 9 bases at V and 5 bases at J; junction bases unmatched: 9. CDR3: CASGGQTSTEAFF. The CDR3, as DNA: TGTGCCAGCGGGGGACAGACCTCAACTGAAGCTTTCTTT.